This section outlines one T cell receptor (beta chain) sequence together with its context. The CDR3 runs 16 residues. The germline V gene has CDR1 SGHNT and CDR2 YYREEE (reference sequence). Trimming took off 2 bases at V and 0 bases at J, with 13 bases between the two ends. The data are from a study of blood T cell repertoires in COVID-19. Profiling relied on immunoSEQ multiplex PCR, and the TCRdb table lists in-frame clones only, not all of them. The data contain about 250,000 clones, about 79% of them singletons. The chain couples TRBV5-4 to TRBJ2-3; D might be TRBD1 (5 bases). The specimen sequenced was peripheral blood. This receptor was obtained from a man older than 75 with acute or convalescent COVID-19. CDR3 sequence (DNA): TGTGCCAGCAGCTTCAGCAGGGCTATTAGCACAGATACGCAGTATTTT. This codes for CASSFSRAISTDTQYF.